This paragraph covers one TCR beta chain sequence. Antigen specificity is unknown. Generated by immunoSEQ multiplex PCR, the TCRdb table keeps only in-frame clones and is missing some. Here the sample spans tens of thousands of clones, about 80% being singletons. The data are from a study of OX40 agonist ivuxolimab in advanced cancers. Across the whole study: Patients were treated with ivuxolimab, an agonistic anti-OX40 (CD134) antibody. Therapy given before enrollment (anti-PD-1, anti-PD-L1 or anti-CTLA-4) was allowed, and 35% to 45% had some. Dose-escalation patients were diagnosed with hepatocellular carcinoma, melanoma, renal cell cancer or head and neck cancer. Overall study findings and caveats: Expanded clones were, on average, more numerous in CD8+ T cells than in CD4+.

The germline CDR1 and CDR2 sequences are LNHNV and YYDKDF (reference sequence). V was trimmed by 6 bases and J by 4 bases, leaving 22 bases between them. This CDR3 is 17 amino acids long. The sequences come from CD4+ or CD8+ T cells sorted from blood, collected in a trial of the OX40 agonist ivuxolimab. The chain has TRBV15 and TRBJ1-3, with TRBD1 as a possible D gene (5 bases). The origin of this receptor is an adult with an advanced solid tumor such as melanoma, head and neck, liver or kidney cancer. The CDR3 nucleotides are TGTGCCACCAGTTTCGGGACGGGACTCCCGCCAGGAAACACCATATATTTT. Its translation is CATSFGTGLPPGNTIYF.